One sample yielded the 21 T cell receptor beta chains listed below, sequenced in a study of T-cell memory formation after mild COVID-19. Using its own MiXCR run on the 5' RACE reads, TCRdb lists one record per CDR3 protein. The sample consists of roughly 320,000 distinct CDR3 sequences, 25% to 30% of them appearing once. Input material: PBMCs or a T cell subset sorted from them (not recorded which). Receptors were obtained from an adult woman who had mild COVID-19 (a few samples of this study predate the infection). Cell type and time point are not known.

This clonotype showed up just a few times. The chain employs TRBV4-1 and TRBJ1-1; tentatively, D is TRBD1 (5 bases). V dropped 3 bases and J dropped 5 bases, with 16 bases sitting between them. This CDR3 is 15 amino acids long. CDR1 MGHRA and CDR2 YSYEKL come from the germline V gene. CDR3 bases: TGCGCCAGCAGCCAGGTATCTGGGGGGGGGACTGAAGCTTTCTTT. Amino acid sequence: CASSQVSGGGTEAFF.

This clonotype occurred a few times. The gene calls are TRBV6-5 and TRBJ2-1; D might be TRBD1 or TRBD2, each matching 5 bases. This CDR3 region has 15 residues. Looked up from germline, CDR1 is MNHEY and CDR2 is SVGAGI. V was pared by 8 bases and J by 3 bases, with 17 bases between. In nucleotides, the CDR3 is TGTGCCAGCTCAATCGTGAGGGGCGGCTACAATGAGCAGTTCTTC. This codes for CASSIVRGGYNEQFF.

About this clonotype itself: Likely a read error: the CDR3 ends without its conserved phenylalanine or tryptophan. V is TRBV6-1 and J is TRBJ2-7, with D unresolved. The length of the CDR3 is 13 residues. V was shortened by 4 bases and J by 2 bases, with 9 bases between the two germline ends. Germline CDR1 and CDR2: MNHNS and SASEGT. The DNA of the CDR3 is TGTGCCAGCAGTGCAGCAGTTACCTACGAGCAGTACTTG. Translation gives CASSAAVTYEQYL.

This clonotype has more than one count but fewer than ten. The chain employs TRBV30 and TRBJ2-5; the D gene is possibly TRBD2 (6 bases). V lost 0 bases to trimming and J lost 9 bases, with 17 bases between them. This CDR3 is 14 amino acids long. Germline values: CDR1 GTSNPN, CDR2 SVGIG (reference sequence). The CDR3 DNA sequence: TGTGCCTGGAGTGTACCACTAGTTCGGGGGTCCCAGTACTTC. It encodes CAWSVPLVRGSQYF. The whole variable domain, remainder taken from reference TRBV30 and TRBJ2-5, is SQTIHQWPATLVQPVGSPLSLECTVEGTSNPNLYWYRQAAGRGLQLLFYSVGIGQISSEVPQNLSASRPQDRQFILSSKKLLLSDSGFYLCAWSVPLVRGSQYFGPGTRLLVL.

V usage is TRBV6-5 and J usage is TRBJ2-2; D ambiguous. The CDR3 loop spans 14 amino acids. Per germline, CDR1 MNHEY and CDR2 SVGAGI. With 3 bases removed from V and 6 bases from J, the gap between germline ends came to 11 bases. CDR3: CASSYAERAGELFF. As DNA, the CDR3 is TGTGCCAGCAGTTATGCGGAACGGGCCGGGGAGCTGTTTTTT.

This chain connects TRBV12-3 or TRBV12-4 to TRBJ1-1; a possible D gene is TRBD1 (6 bases). Trimming took off 7 bases at V and 4 bases at J, with 13 bases between the two ends. CDR3 size: 13 residues. The CDR3 nucleotides read TGTGCCAGCAAAACAGGGAGGACCACTGAAGCTTTCTTT. Its translation is CASKTGRTTEAFF.

The sample holds a few counts of this clonotype. The rearrangement links TRBV28 to TRBJ2-7; TRBD2 aligns across 10 bases. CDR1 MDHEN and CDR2 SYDVKM come from the germline V gene. V lost 5 bases to trimming and J lost 0 bases; unmatched junction nucleotides: 7. The CDR3 is 16 amino acids. The CDR3 loop reads CASSPVLAGVSYEQYF. The CDR3 DNA follows: TGTGCCAGCAGTCCCGTGCTAGCGGGGGTCTCCTACGAGCAGTACTTC.

The CDR3 protein is CASSSFQTAKNIQYF. The CDR3 coding sequence is TGTGCCAGCAGCTCCTTTCAAACAGCCAAAAACATTCAGTACTTC. The V call is TRBV6-5, the J call TRBJ2-4; D is unresolved. From germline, CDR1 is MNHEY and CDR2 SVGAGI. The V gene lost 6 bases and the J gene lost 0 bases, with 12 bases spanning the gap. The CDR3 covers 15 residues.

This clonotype showed up just a few times. The CDR3 loop is CASSGGGGTEAFF. CDR3 DNA sequence: TGTGCCAGCAGCGGAGGGGGCGGCACTGAAGCTTTCTTT. This rearrangement joins TRBV9 to TRBJ1-1; 7 bases match TRBD1. This CDR3 contains 13 residues. Looked up from germline, CDR1 is SGDLS and CDR2 is YYNGEE. V lost 3 bases and J lost 4; bases outside the gene matches: 3.

A few counts support this clonotype. The chain joins TRBV3-1 to TRBJ2-1, with 7 bases matching TRBD2. The V gene's germline CDR1 is LGHDT and CDR2 YNNKEL (reference sequence). This CDR3 contains 15 residues. The V segment lost 1 base and the J segment 9 bases; nucleotides outside the gene matches: 9. CDR3 region: CASSQGLAPVGEQFF. Written as DNA, the CDR3 is TGTGCCAGCAGCCAAGGACTAGCCCCCGTGGGTGAGCAGTTCTTC.

This clonotype was seen a few times. The chain links TRBV5-1 to TRBJ1-6, with 9 bases lining up with TRBD1. Germline trimming cut 3 bases from V and 8 bases from J; bases unmatched to any gene: 9. CDR1 is SGHRS, CDR2 YFSETQ, per germline. The CDR3 has 16 amino acids. CDR3 protein: CASSYRTGAQYSPLHF. CDR3 coding DNA: TGCGCCAGCAGCTACCGGACAGGGGCCCAATATTCACCCCTCCACTTT.

This clonotype has just a few counts. The chain uses TRBV7-9 and TRBJ1-1, with D hard to call. The V end was cut by 7 bases, the J end by 1 base, with 7 bases between. Germline lookup yields CDR1 SEHNR and CDR2 FQNEAQ (reference sequence). This CDR3 region has 12 residues. CDR3 DNA: TGTGCCAGCACCCAGACGAACACTGAAGCTTTCTTT. This gives the protein CASTQTNTEAFF. Based on the CDR3 plus reference TRBV7-9 and TRBJ1-1, the full variable domain is DTGVSQNPRHKITKRGQNVTFRCDPISEHNRLYWYRQTLGQGPEFLTYFQNEAQLEKSRLLSDRFSAERPKGSFSTLEIQRTEQGDSAMYLCASTQTNTEAFFGQGTRLTVV.

The V gene is TRBV5-1, the J gene TRBJ2-2, with D possibly TRBD2 on 5 matching bases. The germline V gene encodes CDR1 SGHRS and CDR2 YFSETQ. The CDR3 covers 16 residues. V shed 0 bases and J shed 0 bases, with 9 bases lying between them. CDR3 sequence (DNA): TGCGCCAGCAGCTTGGATGCAGCGGCGAACACCGGGGAGCTGTTTTTT. This translates into CASSLDAAANTGELFF.

Of note for this clonotype: This may arise from a read error, as a much more abundant clone is one base away. J is TRBJ2-5 and V is TRBV9, with D unclear. Germline CDR1 and CDR2: SGDLS and YYNGEE. The CDR3 covers 14 residues. Trimming removed 0 bases at V and 0 bases at J, with 6 bases between. This CDR3 is CASSVGVHQETQYF. The CDR3 DNA reads as TGTGCCAGCAGCGTAGGTGTCCACCAAGAGACCCAGTACTTC.

This clonotype was detected only once. The CDR3 reads CASSSSLLGTYASYEQYF. CDR3 nucleotide sequence: TGTGCCAGCAGCTCCTCACTGCTCGGGACGTACGCCTCCTACGAGCAGTACTTC. The rearrangement joins TRBV7-9 to TRBJ2-7; the D call may be TRBD1 or TRBD2 (5 bases each). The ends were cut back, 4 bases at V and 0 bases at J, with 22 bases in the middle. The CDR3 totals 18 residues. Germline V gene lookup returns CDR1 SEHNR and CDR2 FQNEAQ (reference sequence). Drawing the rest from reference TRBV7-9 and TRBJ2-7, the complete variable domain is DTGVSQNPRHKITKRGQNVTFRCDPISEHNRLYWYRQTLGQGPEFLTYFQNEAQLEKSRLLSDRFSAERPKGSFSTLEIQRTEQGDSAMYLCASSSSLLGTYASYEQYFGPGTRLTVT.

This clonotype has more than one count but fewer than ten. The V and J genes are TRBV3-1 and TRBJ1-4; D not certain. V lost 4 bases and J lost 3, with 9 bases in between. This CDR3 region has 14 residues. From germline, CDR1 is LGHDT and CDR2 YNNKEL (reference sequence). CDR3 sequence reads: CASSRRASNEKLFF. In DNA form, the CDR3 reads TGTGCCAGCAGCCGACGGGCGTCTAATGAAAAACTGTTTTTT.

This clonotype was detected only a few times. The chain uses TRBV5-1 and TRBJ1-2; 10 nucleotides line up with TRBD1. The germline V gene encodes CDR1 SGHRS and CDR2 YFSETQ. The CDR3 runs 14 residues. V was clipped by 4 bases and J by 6 bases; unmatched bases: 6. CDR3: CASSETGGVDGYTF. CDR3 nucleotide sequence: TGCGCCAGCAGCGAGACAGGGGGCGTGGATGGCTACACCTTC.

The chain carries TRBV30 and TRBJ2-7, with D maybe TRBD2 (6 bases). Looked up from germline, CDR1 is GTSNPN and CDR2 is SVGIG (reference sequence). Trimming left V 2 bases short and J 2 bases short, with 10 bases between. The CDR3 totals 13 residues. CDR3 sequence: CAWSRGGTYEQYF. The CDR3 region has the DNA TGTGCCTGGAGTCGAGGAGGGACCTACGAGCAGTACTTC.

The chain links TRBV7-8 to TRBJ2-3; the match to TRBD2 covers 14 bases. V dropped 5 bases and J dropped 4; count of bases not matched to a gene: 5. The CDR3 runs 16 residues. Germline V gene lookup returns CDR1 SGHVS and CDR2 FQNEAQ. CDR3 nucleotide sequence: TGTGCCAGCAGCCGGGGACTAGCGGGAGTGGCAGATACGCAGTATTTT. Amino acids: CASSRGLAGVADTQYF.

This chain joins TRBV10-3 and TRBJ2-3; 10 bases match TRBD2. The ends lost 6 bases at V and 3 bases at J; junction bases unmatched: 3. CDR3 length equals 14 residues. Germline CDR1 reads ENHRY; CDR2 reads SYGVKD. CDR3 in DNA: TGTGCCATCAGAAGGACTAGCGGAACAGATACGCAGTATTTT. Protein product: CAIRRTSGTDTQYF.

This sequence joins TRBV2 and TRBJ1-1; D is ambiguous. This CDR3 contains 12 residues. Germline CDR1 reads SNHLY; CDR2 reads FYNNEI. V lost 2 bases and J lost 8, with 9 bases in between. CDR3 bases: TGTGCCAGCAGTGAACTCCGAGGAGAAGCTTTCTTT. This encodes CASSELRGEAFF.